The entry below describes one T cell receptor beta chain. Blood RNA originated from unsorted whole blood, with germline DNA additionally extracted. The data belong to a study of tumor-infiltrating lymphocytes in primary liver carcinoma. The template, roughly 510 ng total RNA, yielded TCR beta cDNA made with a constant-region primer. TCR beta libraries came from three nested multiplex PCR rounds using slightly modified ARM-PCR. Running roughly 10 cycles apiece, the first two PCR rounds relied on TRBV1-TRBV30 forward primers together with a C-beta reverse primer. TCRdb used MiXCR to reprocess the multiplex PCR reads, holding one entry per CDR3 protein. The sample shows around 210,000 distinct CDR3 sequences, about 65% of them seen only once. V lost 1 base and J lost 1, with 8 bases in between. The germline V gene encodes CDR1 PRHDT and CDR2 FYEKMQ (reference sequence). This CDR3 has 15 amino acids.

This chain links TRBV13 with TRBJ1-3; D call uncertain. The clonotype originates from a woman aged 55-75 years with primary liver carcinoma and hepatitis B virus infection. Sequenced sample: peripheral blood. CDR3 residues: CASSLARSSGNTIYF. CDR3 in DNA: TGTGCCAGCAGCTTAGCCCGGTCGTCTGGAAACACCATATATTTT.